A selection of T cell receptor beta chains follows, all from one sample in a study of cytomegalovirus exposure and HLA in healthy donors. Assay: immunoSEQ multiplex PCR; the TCRdb copy retains only in-frame clones and omits some. The table shows about 130,000 clones, with approximately 74% occurring only once. Source material: PBMCs. These receptor sequences come from a male donor in good health and CMV-seronegative. Each CDR3 is given with its conserved first and last residue. Each record gives: J gene, D gene, clone size, CDR3 length, V gene, CDR3 DNA, CDR3 protein. The D gene is left open where the match is weak. A clone size is listed for some rows: how often the clone was seen (once, few, many), or a class if it is expanded.

>TRBJ2-2|-|-|16|TRBV11-2
TGTGCCAGCAGCAGGAGGACAGACCTGAACACCGGGGAGCTGTTTTTT
CASSRRTDLNTGELFF
>TRBJ2-2|TRBD1|-|17|TRBV4-2
TGTGCCAGCAGCGGAAAGATCAGGGGGCCGAACACCGGGGAGCTGTTTTTT
CASSGKIRGPNTGELFF
>TRBJ2-5|TRBD2|-|18|TRBV7-2
TGTGCCAGCAGCGCCCTGGGGAGCGGGAGGGCCGGCGGAGAGACCCAGTACTTC
CASSALGSGRAGGETQYF
>TRBJ1-3|-|-|16|TRBV5-1
TGCGCCAGCAGCCCGGAGCGAGAGATCTCTGGAAACACCATATATTTT
CASSPEREISGNTIYF
>TRBJ2-6|-|few|16|TRBV5-4
TGTGCCAGCAGCCAAGAGGACAGCTCTGGGGCCAACGTCCTGACTTTC
CASSQEDSSGANVLTF
>TRBJ1-1|-|-|17|TRBV7-9
TGTGCCAGCACACGGAGGTCAGGTGGGCAGGAGAACACTGAAGCTTTCTTT
CASTRRSGGQENTEAFF
>TRBJ2-7|-|once|15|TRBV21-1
TGTGCCAGCAGCACGCGACTCGACAGTCCCTACGAGCAGTACTTC
CASSTRLDSPYEQYF
>TRBJ2-1|TRBD2|-|14|TRBV30
TGTGCCTGGAGTGTAGGTAGCGGGAAGAATGAGCAGTTCTTC
CAWSVGSGKNEQFF
>TRBJ2-1|TRBD2|-|16|TRBV27
TGTGCCAGCAGTCCGCGGATAGCGGGGGCCTACAATGAGCAGTTCTTC
CASSPRIAGAYNEQFF
>TRBJ2-4|-|-|16|TRBV18
TGTGCCAGCTCAAACGGGGGTGATACGGCCAAAAACATTCAGTACTTC
CASSNGGDTAKNIQYF
>TRBJ2-7|-|-|12|TRBV2
TGTGCCAGCAGTGATACTAGCTACGAGCAGTACTTC
CASSDTSYEQYF
>TRBJ1-2|TRBD1|-|15|TRBV7-3
TGTGCCAGCAGCCCTACCGGGACAGGGGGCTATGGCTACACCTTC
CASSPTGTGGYGYTF
>TRBJ1-1|-|-|15|TRBV5-1
TGCGCCAGCAGCTTGAGGGGGGGTGAGGGGACTGAAGCTTTCTTT
CASSLRGGEGTEAFF
>TRBJ1-1|-|-|12|TRBV15
TGTGCCACCTCTACCACCCTGGGGGGAGCTTTCTTT
CATSTTLGGAFF
>TRBJ1-6|TRBD1|-|16|TRBV6-6
TGTGCCAGCATCTCAAGACAGGGGATGGAAAATTCACCCCTCCACTTT
CASISRQGMENSPLHF
>TRBJ1-3|-|-|15|TRBV6-5
TGTGCCAGCAGATTGACTGATACTTCTGGAAACACCATATATTTT
CASRLTDTSGNTIYF
>TRBJ2-1|-|-|12|TRBV25-1
TGTGCCAGCACCGGACTCCTTAATGAGCAGTTCTTC
CASTGLLNEQFF
>TRBJ2-7|TRBD2|-|16|TRBV27
TGTGCCAGCAGTTCCGGTAGTAGCGGGGGTTCCTACGAGCAGTACTTC
CASSSGSSGGSYEQYF
>TRBJ1-5|-|-|15|TRBV6-6
TGTGCCAGCAGTTCCACAGGGTATAGCAATCAGCCCCAGCATTTT
CASSSTGYSNQPQHF
>TRBJ2-3|TRBD2|-|17|TRBV27
TGTGCCAGCAGTTTATACTGGGCGGGAGAGAGCACAGATACGCAGTATTTT
CASSLYWAGESTDTQYF
>TRBJ1-5|-|few|16|TRBV28
TGTGCCAGCAGTTTAGGGTGGGGGGGGGACAATCAGCCCCAGCATTTT
CASSLGWGGDNQPQHF
>TRBJ2-7|-|-|13|TRBV7-2
TGTGCCAGCACCGAACTCAGGGGATCCGAGCAGTACTTC
CASTELRGSEQYF